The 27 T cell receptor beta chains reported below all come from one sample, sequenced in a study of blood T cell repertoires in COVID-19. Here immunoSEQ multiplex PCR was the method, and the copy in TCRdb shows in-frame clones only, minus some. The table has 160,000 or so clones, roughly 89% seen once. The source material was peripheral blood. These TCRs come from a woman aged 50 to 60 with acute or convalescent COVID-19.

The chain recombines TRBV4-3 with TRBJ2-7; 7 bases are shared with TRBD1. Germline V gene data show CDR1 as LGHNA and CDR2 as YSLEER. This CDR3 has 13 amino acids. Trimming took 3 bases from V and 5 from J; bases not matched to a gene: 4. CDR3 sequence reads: CASSQTQGDEQYF. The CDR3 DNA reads TGCGCCAGCAGCCAGACGCAGGGGGACGAGCAGTACTTC.

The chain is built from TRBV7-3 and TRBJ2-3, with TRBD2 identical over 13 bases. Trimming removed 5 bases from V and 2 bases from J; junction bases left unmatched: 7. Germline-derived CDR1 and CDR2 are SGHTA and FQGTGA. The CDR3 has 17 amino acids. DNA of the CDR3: TGTGCCAGCAGCCTTCGGACTAGCGGGGGTGTCACAGATACGCAGTATTTT. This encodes CASSLRTSGGVTDTQYF.

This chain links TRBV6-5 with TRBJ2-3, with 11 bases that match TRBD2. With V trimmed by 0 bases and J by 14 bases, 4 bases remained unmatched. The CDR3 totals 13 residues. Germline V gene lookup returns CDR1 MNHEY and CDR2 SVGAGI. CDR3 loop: CASSYSTSGNAYF. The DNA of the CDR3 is TGTGCCAGCAGTTACTCGACTAGCGGGAATGCGTATTTT.

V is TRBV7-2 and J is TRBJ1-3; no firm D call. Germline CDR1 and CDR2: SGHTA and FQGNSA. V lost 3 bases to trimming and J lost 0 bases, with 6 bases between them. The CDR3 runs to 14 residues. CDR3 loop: CASSFSSSGNTIYF. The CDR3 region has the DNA TGTGCCAGCAGCTTCTCCAGCTCTGGAAACACCATATATTTT.

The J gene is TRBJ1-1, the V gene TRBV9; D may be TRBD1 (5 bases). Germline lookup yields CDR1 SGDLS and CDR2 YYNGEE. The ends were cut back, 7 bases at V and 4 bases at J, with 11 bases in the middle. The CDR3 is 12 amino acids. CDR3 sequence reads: CASFLRGTEAFF. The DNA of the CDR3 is TGTGCCAGCTTCCTTAGGGGCACTGAAGCTTTCTTT.

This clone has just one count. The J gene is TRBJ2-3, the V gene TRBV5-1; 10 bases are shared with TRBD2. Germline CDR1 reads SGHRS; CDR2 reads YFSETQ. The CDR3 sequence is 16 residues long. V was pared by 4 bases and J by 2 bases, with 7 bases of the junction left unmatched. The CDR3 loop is CASSPGLARITDTQYF. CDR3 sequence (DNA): TGCGCCAGCAGCCCGGGACTAGCGCGAATCACAGATACGCAGTATTTT.

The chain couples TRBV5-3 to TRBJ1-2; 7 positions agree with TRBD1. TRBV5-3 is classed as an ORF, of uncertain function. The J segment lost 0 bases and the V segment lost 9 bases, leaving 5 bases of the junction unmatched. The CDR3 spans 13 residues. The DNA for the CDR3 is TGTGCCAAAAACAGGGGATCTAACTATGGCTACACCTTC. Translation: CAKNRGSNYGYTF.

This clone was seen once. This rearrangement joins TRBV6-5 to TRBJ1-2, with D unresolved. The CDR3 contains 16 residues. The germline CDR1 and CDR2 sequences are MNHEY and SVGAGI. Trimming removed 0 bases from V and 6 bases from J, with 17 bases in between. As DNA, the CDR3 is TGTGCCAGCAGTTACTCCGGGAGCCCCCGCGGCAATGGCTACACCTTC. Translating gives CASSYSGSPRGNGYTF.

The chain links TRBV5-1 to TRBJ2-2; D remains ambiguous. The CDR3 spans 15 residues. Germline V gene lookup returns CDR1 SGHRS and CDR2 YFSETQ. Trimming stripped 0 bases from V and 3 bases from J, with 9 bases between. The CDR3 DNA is TGCGCCAGCAGCTTGGTCAGTTATTACACCGGGGAGCTGTTTTTT. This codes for CASSLVSYYTGELFF. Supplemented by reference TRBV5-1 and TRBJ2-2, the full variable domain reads KAGVTQTPRYLIKTRGQQVTLSCSPISGHRSVSWYQQTPGQGLQFLFEYFSETQRNKGNFPGRFSGRQFSNSRSEMNVSTLELGDSALYLCASSLVSYYTGELFFGEGSRLTVL.

Here the CDR3 DNA reads TGCGCCAGCAGCCAGATCGACATTATCTCCTACAATGAGCAGTTCTTC. It translates to CASSQIDIISYNEQFF. The chain links TRBV4-1 to TRBJ2-1, with D unresolved. The germline gives CDR1 MGHRA, CDR2 YSYEKL. This CDR3 is 16 amino acids long. Trimming left V 3 bases short and J 0 bases short, with 12 bases between.

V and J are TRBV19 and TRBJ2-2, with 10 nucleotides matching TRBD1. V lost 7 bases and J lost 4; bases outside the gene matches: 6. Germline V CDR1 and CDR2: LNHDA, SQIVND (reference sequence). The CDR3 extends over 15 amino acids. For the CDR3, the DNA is TGTGCCAGTATCCGGACAGGGGGAAGCACCGGGGAGCTGTTTTTT. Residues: CASIRTGGSTGELFF.

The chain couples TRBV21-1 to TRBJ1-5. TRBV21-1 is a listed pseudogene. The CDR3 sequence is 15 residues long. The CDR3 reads CASTSRYYSNQPQHF. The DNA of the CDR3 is TGTGCCAGCACCTCACGGTATTATAGCAATCAGCCCCAGCATTTT.

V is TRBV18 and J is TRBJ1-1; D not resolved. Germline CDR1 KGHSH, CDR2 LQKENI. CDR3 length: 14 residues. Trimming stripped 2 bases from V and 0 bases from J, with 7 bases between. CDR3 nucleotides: TGTGCCAGCTCACCAAACACAGTGAACACTGAAGCTTTCTTT. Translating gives CASSPNTVNTEAFF. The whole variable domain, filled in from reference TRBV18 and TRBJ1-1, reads NAGVMQNPRHLVRRRGQEARLRCSPMKGHSHVYWYRQLPEEGLKFMVYLQKENIIDESGMPKERFSAEFPKEGPSILRIQQVVRGDSAAYFCASSPNTVNTEAFFGQGTRLTVV.

CDR3: CASSPGPRGTEAFF. The CDR3 bases are TGTGCCAGCAGCCCGGGCCCAAGGGGCACTGAAGCTTTCTTT. This chain joins TRBV7-3 and TRBJ1-1, with a weak D call TRBD1 (5 bases). V was trimmed by 5 bases and J by 4 bases, leaving 14 bases between them. This CDR3 is 14 amino acids long. Germline-derived CDR1 and CDR2 are SGHTA and FQGTGA.

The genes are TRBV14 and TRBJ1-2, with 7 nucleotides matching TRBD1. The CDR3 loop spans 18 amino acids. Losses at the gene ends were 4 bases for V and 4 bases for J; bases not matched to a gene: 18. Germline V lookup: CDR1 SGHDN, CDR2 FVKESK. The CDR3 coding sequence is TGTGCCAGCAGCCGGCGAGGCCCCGGGACAGTCGTATCCTATGGCTACACCTTC. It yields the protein CASSRRGPGTVVSYGYTF.

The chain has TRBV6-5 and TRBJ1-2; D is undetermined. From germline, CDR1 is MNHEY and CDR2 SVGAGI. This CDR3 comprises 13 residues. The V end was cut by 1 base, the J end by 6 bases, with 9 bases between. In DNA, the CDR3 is TGTGCCAGCAGTTACTTACGCGGGGATGGCTACACCTTC. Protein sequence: CASSYLRGDGYTF.

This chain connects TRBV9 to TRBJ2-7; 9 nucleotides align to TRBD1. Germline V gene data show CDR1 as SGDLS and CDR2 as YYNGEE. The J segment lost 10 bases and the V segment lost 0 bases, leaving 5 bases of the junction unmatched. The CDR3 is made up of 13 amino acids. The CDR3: CASSVDPGQGQYF. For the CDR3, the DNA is TGTGCCAGCAGCGTAGACCCGGGACAGGGACAGTACTTC.

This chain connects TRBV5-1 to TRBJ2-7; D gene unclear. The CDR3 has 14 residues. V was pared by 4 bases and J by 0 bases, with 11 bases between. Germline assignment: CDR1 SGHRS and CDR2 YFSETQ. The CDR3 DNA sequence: TGCGCCAGCAGCCCTGACTCCAGCTCCTACGAGCAGTACTTC. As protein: CASSPDSSSYEQYF.

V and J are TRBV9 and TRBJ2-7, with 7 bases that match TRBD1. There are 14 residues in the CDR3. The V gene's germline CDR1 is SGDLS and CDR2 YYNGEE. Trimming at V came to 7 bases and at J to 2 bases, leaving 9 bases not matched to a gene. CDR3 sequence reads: CASSQGNGAYEQYF. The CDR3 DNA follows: TGTGCCAGCTCACAGGGGAACGGAGCCTACGAGCAGTACTTC. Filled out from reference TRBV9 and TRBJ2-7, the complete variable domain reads DSGVTQTPKHLITATGQRVTLRCSPRSGDLSVYWYQQSLDQGLQFLIQYYNGEERAKGNILERFSAQQFPDLHSELNLSSLELGDSALYFCASSQGNGAYEQYFGPGTRLTVT.

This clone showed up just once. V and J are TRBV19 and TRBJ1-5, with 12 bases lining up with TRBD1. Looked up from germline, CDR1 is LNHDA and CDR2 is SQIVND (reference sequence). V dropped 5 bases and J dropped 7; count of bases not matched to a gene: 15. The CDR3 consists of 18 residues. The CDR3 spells CASSPYPGGTGGEQPQHF. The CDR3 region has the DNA TGTGCCAGTAGTCCATATCCCGGTGGGACAGGGGGCGAGCAGCCCCAGCATTTT.

For the CDR3, the DNA is TGTGCCAGCAGCTTGCCACAGGGATTAATGAGTGAGCAGTTCTTC. It codes for CASSLPQGLMSEQFF. The chain links TRBV5-5 to TRBJ2-1, with a tentative D call TRBD1 (6 bases). CDR3 length equals 15 residues. Per the germline V gene, CDR1 is SGHKS and CDR2 is YYEKEE (reference sequence). Deletions cut 1 base from V and 9 bases from J, with 17 bases between.

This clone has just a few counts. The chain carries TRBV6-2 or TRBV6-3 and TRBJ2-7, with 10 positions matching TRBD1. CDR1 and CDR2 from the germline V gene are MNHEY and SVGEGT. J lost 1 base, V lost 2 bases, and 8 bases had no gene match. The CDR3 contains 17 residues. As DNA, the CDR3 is TGTGCCAGCAGTTACATGGGACAGGGGCTCAAGTCCTACGAGCAGTACTTC. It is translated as CASSYMGQGLKSYEQYF.

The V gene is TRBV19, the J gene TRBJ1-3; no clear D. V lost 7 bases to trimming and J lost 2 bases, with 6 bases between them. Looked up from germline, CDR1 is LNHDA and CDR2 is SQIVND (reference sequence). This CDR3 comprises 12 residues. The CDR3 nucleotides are TGTGCCAGTACGTGGCCTGGAAACACCATATATTTT. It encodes CASTWPGNTIYF.

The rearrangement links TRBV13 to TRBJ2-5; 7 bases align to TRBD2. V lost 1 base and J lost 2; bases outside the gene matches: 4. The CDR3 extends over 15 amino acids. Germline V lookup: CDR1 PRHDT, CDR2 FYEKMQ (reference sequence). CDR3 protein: CASSLEVGGQETQYF. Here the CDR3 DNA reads TGTGCCAGCAGCTTAGAAGTGGGAGGGCAAGAGACCCAGTACTTC.

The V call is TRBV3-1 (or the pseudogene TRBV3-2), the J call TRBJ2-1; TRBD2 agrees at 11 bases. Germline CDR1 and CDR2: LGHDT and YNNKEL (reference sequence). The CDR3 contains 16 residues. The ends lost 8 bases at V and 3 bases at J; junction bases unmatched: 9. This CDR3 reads CASPQRLAGSYNEQFF. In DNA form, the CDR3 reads TGTGCCAGCCCCCAGCGACTAGCGGGGAGCTACAATGAGCAGTTCTTC.

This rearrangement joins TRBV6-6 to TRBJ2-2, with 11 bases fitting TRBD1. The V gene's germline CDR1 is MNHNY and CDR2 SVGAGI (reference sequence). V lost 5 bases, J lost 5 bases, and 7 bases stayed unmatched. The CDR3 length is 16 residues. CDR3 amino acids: CASSLSGQGATGELFF. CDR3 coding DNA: TGTGCCAGCAGTCTTTCCGGACAGGGGGCAACCGGGGAGCTGTTTTTT.

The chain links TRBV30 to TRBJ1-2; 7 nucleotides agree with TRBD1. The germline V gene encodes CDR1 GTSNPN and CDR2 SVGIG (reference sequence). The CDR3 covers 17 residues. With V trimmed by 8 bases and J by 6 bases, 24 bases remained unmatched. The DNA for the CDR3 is TGTGCCCGCGGACAGGCGGATGGGCTACGGGGGCGGAATGGCTACACCTTC. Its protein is CARGQADGLRGRNGYTF.